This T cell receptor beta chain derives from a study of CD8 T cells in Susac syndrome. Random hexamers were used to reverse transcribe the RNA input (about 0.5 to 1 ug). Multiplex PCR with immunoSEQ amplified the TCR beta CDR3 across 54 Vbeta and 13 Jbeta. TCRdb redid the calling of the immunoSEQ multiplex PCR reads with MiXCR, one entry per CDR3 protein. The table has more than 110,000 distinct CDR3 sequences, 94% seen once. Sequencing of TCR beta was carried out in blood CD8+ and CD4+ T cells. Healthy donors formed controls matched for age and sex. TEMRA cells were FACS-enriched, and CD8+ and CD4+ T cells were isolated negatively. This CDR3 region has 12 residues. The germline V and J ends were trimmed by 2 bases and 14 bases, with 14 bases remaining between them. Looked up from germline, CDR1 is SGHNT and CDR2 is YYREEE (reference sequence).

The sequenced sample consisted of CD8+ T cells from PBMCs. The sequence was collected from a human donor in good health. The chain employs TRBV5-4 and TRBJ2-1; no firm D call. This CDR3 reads CASSFFPIFEFF. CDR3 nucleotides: TGTGCCAGCAGCTTTTTTCCAATTTTCGAGTTCTTC. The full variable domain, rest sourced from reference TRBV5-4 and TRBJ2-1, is ETGVTQSPTHLIKTRGQQVTLRCSSQSGHNTVSWYQQALGQGPQFIFQYYREEENGRGNFPPRFSGLQFPNYSSELNVNALELDDSALYLCASSFFPIFEFFGPGTRLTVL.